This T cell receptor (beta chain) was sequenced in a study of cytomegalovirus exposure and HLA in healthy donors. Study-level findings and limits: As a later analysis revealed, most CMV-associated TCR beta chains appeared HLA-restricted.

A word on this clone: Its antigen remains unknown.

Researchers ran the PCR with 60 Vbeta and 13 Jbeta primers. Sequenced by immunoSEQ multiplex PCR; TCRdb stores in-frame clones only, minus some. The sample has about 130,000 clones, 70% to 75% seen once. Losses at the gene ends were 4 bases for V and 8 bases for J; bases not matched to a gene: 11. This CDR3 is built from 17 residues. Germline V gene data show CDR1 as LNHDA and CDR2 as SQIVND (reference sequence). The receptor's source is a young man in good health and CMV-seronegative. The rearrangement joins TRBV19 to TRBJ2-2; 12 nucleotides line up with TRBD2. The sample was PBMCs. The CDR3 DNA sequence: TGTGCCAGTAGTACCGGCGGACTAGCGGGACCATCTGGGGAGCTGTTTTTT. It specifies CASSTGGLAGPSGELFF.